The sequence of this T cell receptor beta chain was determined in a study of blood T cells in healthy people across ages. Between the trimmed V and J ends, which lost 10 bases and 0 bases, there was a span of 13 bases. Germline V gene lookup returns CDR1 ENHRY and CDR2 SYGVKD. This CDR3 contains 15 residues. A J-beta primer mix and a sample-barcoded 5' primer were used in a second PCR of about 7 to 12 cycles. TCRdb itself ran the 5' RACE reads through MiXCR, one entry per CDR3 protein. The sample contains 730,000 or so distinct CDR3 sequences, roughly 41% of which appear only once. This clonotype was counted many times.

The source of this sequence is a woman aged 55-70 years in good health. The chain recombines TRBV10-3 with TRBJ2-6; D may be TRBD1 (5 bases). Sequencing used blood. The CDR3 sequence is CASSEGDSGANVLTF. The DNA for the CDR3 is TGTGCCAGCAGCGAAGGGGACTCTGGGGCCAACGTCCTGACTTTC.